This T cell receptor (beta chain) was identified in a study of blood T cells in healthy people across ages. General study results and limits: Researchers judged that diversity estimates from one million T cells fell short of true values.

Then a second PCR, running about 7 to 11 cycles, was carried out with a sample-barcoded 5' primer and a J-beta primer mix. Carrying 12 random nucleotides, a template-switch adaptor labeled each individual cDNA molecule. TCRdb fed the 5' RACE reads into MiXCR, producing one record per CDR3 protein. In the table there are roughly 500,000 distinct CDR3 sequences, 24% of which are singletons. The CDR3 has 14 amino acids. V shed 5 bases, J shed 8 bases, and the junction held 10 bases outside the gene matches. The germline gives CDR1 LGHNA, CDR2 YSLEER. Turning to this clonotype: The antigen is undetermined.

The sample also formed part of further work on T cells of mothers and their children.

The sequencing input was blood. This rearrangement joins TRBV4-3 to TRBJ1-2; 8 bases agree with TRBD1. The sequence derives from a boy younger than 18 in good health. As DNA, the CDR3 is TGCGCCAGCAGCTACGCCGGGACAGGAAGGGGCTACACCTTC. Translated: CASSYAGTGRGYTF.